One sample yielded the 19 T cell receptor beta chains listed below, sequenced in a study of OX40 agonist ivuxolimab in advanced cancers. Profiled with immunoSEQ multiplex PCR; TCRdb holds only in-frame clones, not every one. This sample has 75,000 to 100,000 clones, with around 90% found just once. Sequences were derived from CD4+ or CD8+ T cells sorted from blood, sampled in a trial of the OX40 agonist ivuxolimab. The source is an adult with an advanced solid tumor such as melanoma, head and neck, liver or kidney cancer.

The chain is built from TRBV18 and TRBJ1-1; D perhaps matches TRBD1 (6 bases). V was cut by 3 bases and J by 0 bases, with 14 bases left in between. Germline-derived CDR1 and CDR2 are KGHSH and LQKENI. The CDR3 spans 16 residues. CDR3 protein: CASSPQSDSLNTEAFF. The DNA for the CDR3 is TGTGCCAGCTCACCCCAATCGGACAGCTTGAACACTGAAGCTTTCTTT.

This chain joins TRBV15 and TRBJ1-3; D unresolved. Trimming cost V 0 bases and J 10 bases, with 10 bases left between them. Germline V CDR1 and CDR2: LNHNV, YYDKDF (reference sequence). CDR3 size: 13 residues. DNA of the CDR3: TGTGCCACCAGCAGAGATGGTGGACGGACCATATATTTT. Translation gives CATSRDGGRTIYF. Based on the CDR3 plus reference TRBV15 and TRBJ1-3, the full variable domain is DAMVIQNPRYQVTQFGKPVTLSCSQTLNHNVMYWYQQKSSQAPKLLFHYYDKDFNNEADTPDNFQSRRPNTSFCFLDIRSPGLGDTAMYLCATSRDGGRTIYFGEGSWLTVV.

J is TRBJ2-6 and V is TRBV25-1; D call uncertain. The germline V and J ends were trimmed by 8 bases and 3 bases, with 8 bases remaining between them. The length of the CDR3 is 13 residues. Germline V lookup: CDR1 MGHDK, CDR2 SYGVNS. CDR3 DNA: TGTGCCAGCGGCCTATTTGGGGCCAACGTCCTGACTTTC. Translated, it gives CASGLFGANVLTF.

The genes are TRBV5-1 and TRBJ2-7; no clear D gene. Germline values: CDR1 SGHRS, CDR2 YFSETQ. The CDR3 is made up of 12 amino acids. The V end was cut by 1 base, the J end by 2 bases, with 4 bases between. The CDR3 region has the DNA TGCGCCAGCAGCTTGCCTACCTACGAGCAGTACTTC. It yields the protein CASSLPTYEQYF.

About this clone itself: The junction differs from germline at one of its ends, possibly a read error. The identical CDR3 is also encoded by other nucleotide sequences in the sample. The chain joins TRBV10-2 to TRBJ2-1, with D maybe TRBD2 (5 bases). Germline V CDR1 and CDR2: WSHSY, SAAADI. The CDR3 contains 16 residues. CDR3 in amino acids: CASSESRHTRVNEQFF. In nucleotides, the CDR3 is TGCGCCAGTAGTGAGTCGCGCCACACGAGGGTTAATGAGCAGTTCTTC.

The V gene is TRBV18, the J gene TRBJ2-1, with 9 bases that match TRBD1. The CDR3 has 16 residues. After removal of 3 bases from V and 4 bases from J, the junction contained 7 bases not matched to a gene. Germline CDR1 KGHSH, CDR2 LQKENI. The CDR3 loop reads CASSPSRTGAYNEQFF. For the CDR3, the DNA is TGTGCCAGCTCACCCTCCAGGACAGGGGCATACAATGAGCAGTTCTTC.

The CDR3 nucleotides are TGTGCCAGCAGCCTGGAAGATACGCAGTATTTT. Translating it yields CASSLEDTQYF. This chain uses TRBV9 with TRBJ2-3; D not resolved. V dropped 4 bases and J dropped 5 bases, with 5 bases sitting between them. This CDR3 is 11 amino acids long. CDR1 SGDLS and CDR2 YYNGEE come from the germline V gene.

The chain combines TRBV27 with TRBJ2-1, with 12 bases lining up with TRBD2. This CDR3 has 14 amino acids. The V gene's germline CDR1 is MNHEY and CDR2 SMNVEV (reference sequence). V was pared by 4 bases and J by 9 bases, with 4 bases of the junction left unmatched. The CDR3 DNA follows: TGTGCCAGCAGTTGGCTAGCGGGAGGGGGTGAGCAGTTCTTC. It codes for CASSWLAGGGEQFF.

The chain combines TRBV7-6 with TRBJ2-2; D gene unclear. V gave up 2 bases and J gave up 7 bases, with 11 bases separating them. Germline V lookup: CDR1 SGHVS, CDR2 FNYEAQ. CDR3 length equals 14 residues. The CDR3 region is CASSLLGFGGELFF. DNA of the CDR3: TGTGCCAGCAGCTTATTGGGCTTCGGCGGGGAGCTGTTTTTT.

The chain has TRBV7-9 and TRBJ2-2, with no clear D. Trimming shortened V by 3 bases and J by 6 bases, and 11 bases separated the two germline ends. This CDR3 region has 14 residues. Germline values: CDR1 SEHNR, CDR2 FQNEAQ (reference sequence). For the CDR3, the DNA is TGTGCCAGCAGCTTCCCGGTGGGGTCCGGGGAGCTGTTTTTT. Amino acids: CASSFPVGSGELFF.

This rearrangement joins TRBV4-1 to TRBJ1-5; the match to TRBD1 covers 8 bases. Unmatched junction bases numbered 6, after V lost 6 bases and J lost 5 bases. The length of the CDR3 is 14 residues. Germline V CDR1 and CDR2: MGHRA, YSYEKL. The CDR3 reads CASSPRTGHQPQHF. The CDR3 bases are TGCGCCAGCAGTCCCCGGACAGGGCATCAGCCCCAGCATTTT.

This sequence joins TRBV29-1 and TRBJ2-1, with TRBD2 matching 7 bases. This CDR3 spans 14 amino acids. J gave up 7 bases and V 4 bases, and 10 bases lay outside the gene matches. CDR1 and CDR2 from the germline V gene are SQVTM and ANQGSEA. CDR3 residues: CSVALAGAWNEQFF. The CDR3 coding sequence is TGCAGCGTTGCCCTTGCGGGAGCTTGGAATGAGCAGTTCTTC.

The chain is built from TRBV5-1 and TRBJ2-2; 10 bases agree with TRBD1. Germline V gene data show CDR1 as SGHRS and CDR2 as YFSETQ. This CDR3 region has 15 residues. Trimming cost V 0 bases and J 5 bases; bases outside gene matches: 1. CDR3 region: CASSLVGQGTGELFF. DNA for the CDR3: TGCGCCAGCAGCTTGGTGGGACAGGGGACCGGGGAGCTGTTTTTT.

V usage is TRBV9 and J usage is TRBJ2-3; D call uncertain. This CDR3 contains 14 residues. Germline assignment: CDR1 SGDLS and CDR2 YYNGEE. V lost 4 bases to trimming and J lost 0 bases, with 9 bases between them. The CDR3 nucleotides read TGTGCCAGCAGCCCCGGATTTAGCACAGATACGCAGTATTTT. It is translated as CASSPGFSTDTQYF.

The chain recombines TRBV21-1 with TRBJ2-7; the D call of TRBD1 is as the table states it, not checked on the DNA. TRBV21-1 is a documented pseudogene. The CDR3 loop spans 18 amino acids. Written as DNA, the CDR3 is TGTGCCAGCAGCAAAGGATCCCTTGGACAGGGCCACTCCTACGAGCAGTACTTC. This encodes CASSKGSLGQGHSYEQYF.

This clone was recorded only once. The chain uses TRBV5-5 and TRBJ2-7; 9 bases agree with TRBD1. This CDR3 comprises 16 residues. The germline V gene has CDR1 SGHKS and CDR2 YYEKEE (reference sequence). Trimming at V came to 0 bases and at J to 5 bases, leaving 9 bases not matched to a gene. CDR3 DNA: TGTGCCAGCAGCTTGGTAGGGACAGGGACCATCCACGAGCAGTACTTC. This encodes CASSLVGTGTIHEQYF. The full variable domain, completed using reference TRBV5-5 and TRBJ2-7, is DAGVTQSPTHLIKTRGQQVTLRCSPISGHKSVSWYQQVLGQGPQFIFQYYEKEERGRGNFPDRFSARQFPNYSSELNVNALLLGDSALYLCASSLVGTGTIHEQYFGPGTRLTVT.

V gene TRBV2 combines with J gene TRBJ2-5; 10 nucleotides match TRBD1. CDR1 and CDR2 from the germline V gene are SNHLY and FYNNEI. Trimming took 6 bases from V and 3 from J; bases not matched to a gene: 7. The CDR3 is made up of 15 amino acids. The CDR3 is CASRGTGVIEETQYF. In nucleotides, the CDR3 is TGTGCCAGCAGGGGGACAGGGGTTATTGAAGAGACCCAGTACTTC.

J is TRBJ2-2 and V is TRBV7-2; possible D gene TRBD1, 6 bases. V was pared by 1 base and J by 3 bases, with 15 bases between. This CDR3 comprises 17 residues. From germline, CDR1 is SGHTA and CDR2 FQGNSA. CDR3 protein: CASSLGGGQGYTGELFF. The CDR3, as DNA: TGTGCCAGCAGCTTAGGTGGTGGGCAGGGGTACACCGGGGAGCTGTTTTTT.

The chain uses TRBV5-1 and TRBJ2-7; TRBD1 matches 7 bases. With 4 bases clipped from V and 5 bases from J, the junction kept 9 bases outside the gene matches. Germline V CDR1 and CDR2: SGHRS, YFSETQ. The CDR3 extends over 14 amino acids. CDR3 amino acids: CASSLTTGSNEQYF. The CDR3 bases are TGCGCCAGCAGCCTAACGACAGGGTCCAACGAGCAGTACTTC.